The 24 T cell receptor beta chains below all came from one sample that was sequenced in a study of beta chain features in type 1 diabetes. Regarding the study as a whole: When Type 1 diabetes patients were examined, their TCRB CDR3s proved moderately but significantly shorter in all four CD4+ subsets.

TCRB transcripts that were expressed got sequenced, as all of the isolated RNA had been reverse transcribed. TCRdb keeps only in-frame clones here, not all; method: immunoSEQ multiplex PCR. Among 680,000 or so clones listed, about an eighth were seen once. Their target antigens are unknown. Sequencing was carried out using naive CD4+ T cells from blood. The receptors were sampled from a man between 18 and 35 years old with type 1 diabetes.

The chain employs TRBV28 and TRBJ2-5; no definite D call. V lost 1 base and J lost 2, with 11 bases in between. The CDR3 length is 15 residues. CDR1 is MDHEN and CDR2 is SYDVKM in the germline V gene. The CDR3 nucleotides read TGTGCCAGCAGTTTATCGGGTTTGTTGCAAGAGACCCAGTACTTC. Protein: CASSLSGLLQETQYF.

This clone was seen a few times. The chain links TRBV9 to TRBJ2-2; D gene uncertain. Trimming removed 4 bases at V and 0 bases at J, with 13 bases between. The CDR3 is 16 amino acids. The V gene's germline CDR1 is SGDLS and CDR2 YYNGEE. The CDR3 DNA reads as TGTGCCAGCAGCCCCCACTCGGCAGCGAACACCGGGGAGCTGTTTTTT. Its translation: CASSPHSAANTGELFF.

This clone was observed a few times. The chain joins TRBV7-2 to TRBJ1-1; D is perhaps TRBD1 (5 bases). Trimming pared 1 base from V and 8 bases from J, leaving 14 bases between. The CDR3 has 14 residues. Germline CDR1 SGHTA, CDR2 FQGNSA. The CDR3: CASSLEILGGEAFF. For the CDR3, the DNA is TGTGCCAGCAGCTTAGAGATCCTTGGGGGGGAAGCTTTCTTT. The full variable domain, its missing parts supplied by reference TRBV7-2 and TRBJ1-1, is GAGVSQSPSNKVTEKGKDVELRCDPISGHTALYWYRQSLGQGLEFLIYFQGNSAPDKSGLPSDRFSAERTGGSVSTLTIQRTQQEDSAVYLCASSLEILGGEAFFGQGTRLTVV.

This clone showed up just a few times. The gene calls are TRBV25-1 and TRBJ2-5, with D tentatively TRBD2 (7 bases). The CDR3 contains 14 residues. Trimming removed 7 bases at V and 5 bases at J, with 17 bases between. Germline loops: CDR1 MGHDK, CDR2 SYGVNS. The CDR3 DNA reads TGTGCCAGCACCCCCCCCGGGGGGCGGGAGACCCAGTACTTC. Translating gives CASTPPGGRETQYF.

The chain couples TRBV6-5 to TRBJ2-2; D is undetermined. The V gene's germline CDR1 is MNHEY and CDR2 SVGAGI. There are 13 residues in the CDR3. V was trimmed by 2 bases and J by 7 bases, leaving 8 bases between them. The CDR3 DNA reads TGTGCCAGCAGTTACACCCACATCGGGGAGCTGTTTTTT. Residues: CASSYTHIGELFF.

As for this clone: The same CDR3 can be traced to other DNA sequences in this sample. In nucleotides, the CDR3 is TGCGCCAGCAGCCAAGAAGGCAGGGGGGGCAATCAGCCCCAGCATTTT. It yields the protein CASSQEGRGGNQPQHF. The V call is TRBV4-1, the J call TRBJ1-5; 7 positions match TRBD1. The CDR3 runs to 16 residues. Germline V gene data show CDR1 as MGHRA and CDR2 as YSYEKL. V lost 0 bases and J lost 2; bases outside the gene matches: 4.

The V call is TRBV19, the J call TRBJ1-2; D not certain. The CDR3 is 13 residues long. Germline loops: CDR1 LNHDA, CDR2 SQIVND (reference sequence). Trimming removed 5 bases from V and 3 bases from J, with 10 bases in between. This CDR3 reads CASSPTADYGYTF. The CDR3 DNA follows: TGTGCCAGTAGTCCCACGGCGGACTATGGCTACACCTTC.

V is TRBV30 and J is TRBJ1-1; D is undetermined. V dropped 2 bases and J dropped 4 bases, with 11 bases sitting between them. Germline loops: CDR1 GTSNPN, CDR2 SVGIG (reference sequence). The CDR3 totals 13 residues. The CDR3 spells CAWSPELTTEAFF. Here the CDR3 DNA reads TGTGCCTGGAGTCCCGAACTTACCACTGAAGCTTTCTTT.

The sample holds a few counts of this clone. The gene calls are TRBV14 and TRBJ1-1; D is possibly TRBD1 (6 bases). CDR3 length: 12 amino acids. V was shortened by 8 bases and J by 5 bases, with 12 bases between the two germline ends. Germline values: CDR1 SGHDN, CDR2 FVKESK. DNA for the CDR3: TGTGCCAGCGGAGGAGGGGGGACTGAAGCTTTCTTT. Its translation is CASGGGGTEAFF.

V is TRBV19 and J is TRBJ1-6, with unresolved D. The CDR3 runs to 17 residues. CDR1 and CDR2 (germline): LNHDA, SQIVND (reference sequence). V shed 7 bases and J shed 0 bases, with 16 bases lying between them. The CDR3 protein is CASNFNLGNSYNSPLHF. As DNA, the CDR3 is TGTGCCAGTAACTTCAACCTAGGGAACTCCTATAATTCACCCCTCCACTTT. Filled out from reference TRBV19 and TRBJ1-6, the complete variable domain reads DGGITQSPKYLFRKEGQNVTLSCEQNLNHDAMYWYRQDPGQGLRLIYYSQIVNDFQKGDIAEGYSVSREKKESFPLTVTSAQKNPTAFYLCASNFNLGNSYNSPLHFGNGTRLTVT.

The chain employs TRBV23-1 and TRBJ1-2, with D uncertain. TRBV23-1 is known as an ORF, though its function is uncertain. The CDR3 has 16 amino acids. V shed 4 bases and J shed 2 bases, with 17 bases lying between them. Here the CDR3 reads CASSPRWNSRNYGYTF. Written as DNA, the CDR3 is TGCGCCAGCAGTCCCCGCTGGAACAGTCGCAACTATGGCTACACCTTC.

This clone was picked up a small number of times. The J gene is TRBJ1-3, the V gene TRBV9; no clear D. Germline CDR1 is SGDLS and CDR2 is YYNGEE. V was pared by 0 bases and J by 0 bases, with 10 bases between. This CDR3 is 16 amino acids long. The CDR3 DNA follows: TGTGCCAGCAGCGTAGAAGGCAGGACCTCTGGAAACACCATATATTTT. Its protein product is CASSVEGRTSGNTIYF.

In this sample, this clone turned up a few times. This sequence joins TRBV2 and TRBJ2-7, with D possibly TRBD2 on 6 matching bases. The length of the CDR3 is 11 residues. Germline CDR1 SNHLY, CDR2 FYNNEI. V lost 3 bases and J lost 8, with 8 bases in between. The CDR3 nucleotides read TGTGCCAGCAGTGAGGGGGGTCAGCAGTACTTC. This sequence encodes CASSEGGQQYF.

The J gene is TRBJ2-3, the V gene TRBV2; the D is unclear. V lost 2 bases and J lost 6, with 9 bases in between. The CDR3 is made up of 13 amino acids. CDR1 is SNHLY and CDR2 is FYNNEI in the germline V gene. CDR3 nucleotides: TGTGCCAGCAGTGAAAGGCGGTTGGATACGCAGTATTTT. Protein sequence: CASSERRLDTQYF.

In this sample, this clone turned up a few times. V is TRBV7-8 and J is TRBJ2-3, with D hard to call. The CDR3 is 13 amino acids. Germline CDR1 reads SGHVS; CDR2 reads FQNEAQ. Trimming removed 1 base at V and 3 bases at J, with 5 bases between. The CDR3 DNA reads TGTGCCAGCAGCTTAGTGGGGACAGATACGCAGTATTTT. Its protein is CASSLVGTDTQYF.

This clone was detected only a few times. The chain links TRBV2 to TRBJ1-2; D unclear. The germline gives CDR1 SNHLY, CDR2 FYNNEI. The CDR3 runs to 16 residues. V was clipped by 4 bases and J by 7 bases, with 22 bases between them. CDR3 protein: CASSASGLTGDGGYTF. The CDR3 nucleotides are TGTGCCAGCAGTGCGTCCGGGTTAACGGGTGACGGTGGCTACACCTTC. The variable domain in full, with the rest retrieved from reference TRBV2 and TRBJ1-2, is EPEVTQTPSHQVTQMGQEVILRCVPISNHLYFYWYRQILGQKVEFLVSFYNNEISEKSEIFDDQFSVERPDGSNFTLKIRSTKLEDSAMYFCASSASGLTGDGGYTFGSGTRLTVV.

The sample holds a few counts of this clone. This rearrangement joins TRBV9 to TRBJ1-2, with D possibly matching TRBD1 (5 bases). CDR1 is SGDLS, CDR2 YYNGEE, per germline. CDR3 length: 14 amino acids. Trimming pared 8 bases from V and 0 bases from J, leaving 14 bases between. In nucleotides, the CDR3 is TGTGCCAGTGAAAGAGGACAATCTAACTATGGCTACACCTTC. This codes for CASERGQSNYGYTF.

The chain carries TRBV6-1 and TRBJ2-6, with D unclear. Trimming removed 5 bases at V and 2 bases at J, with 7 bases between. Per germline, CDR1 MNHNS and CDR2 SASEGT. The CDR3 extends over 14 amino acids. The CDR3 is CASSPEPGANVLTF. The CDR3 nucleotides are TGTGCCAGCAGTCCGGAACCTGGGGCCAACGTCCTGACTTTC.

This clone has ten or more counts. The V call is TRBV23-1, the J call TRBJ1-2, with a possible D match to TRBD1 (5 bases). TRBV23-1 is designated an ORF whose function remains uncertain. This CDR3 has 10 amino acids. V was pared by 9 bases and J by 8 bases, with 10 bases between. CDR3 coding DNA: TGCGCCAGAAATTACAGGGGCTACACCTTC. It codes for CARNYRGYTF.

This clone was detected only a few times. V is TRBV7-9 and J is TRBJ2-7; 11 bases align to TRBD2. The CDR3 has 14 residues. V lost 4 bases, J lost 4 bases, and 3 bases stayed unmatched. CDR1 and CDR2 (germline): SEHNR, FQNEAQ (reference sequence). CDR3 nucleotides: TGTGCCAGCAGCTCGGGACTAGCGGAATACGAGCAGTACTTC. Amino acids: CASSSGLAEYEQYF.

V usage is TRBV5-1 and J usage is TRBJ1-1; no clear D gene. Per germline, CDR1 SGHRS and CDR2 YFSETQ. V was cut by 1 base and J by 3 bases, with 13 bases left in between. This CDR3 is 15 amino acids long. Here the CDR3 DNA reads TGCGCCAGCAGCTTGTTGTCTAGCGGGGACACTGAAGCTTTCTTT. Translating gives CASSLLSSGDTEAFF.

The V and J genes are TRBV11-2 and TRBJ2-1; unclear D gene. This CDR3 is built from 14 residues. Trimming stripped 3 bases from V and 0 bases from J, with 6 bases between. Germline V lookup: CDR1 SGHAT, CDR2 FQNNGV. Written as DNA, the CDR3 is TGTGCCAGCAGCTTTGCCTTCTCCTACAATGAGCAGTTCTTC. It codes for CASSFAFSYNEQFF.

The CDR3 DNA sequence: TGTGCCAGCAGCCCCGGCGGGACAGGCAACAATGAGCAGTTCTTC. The encoded protein is CASSPGGTGNNEQFF. The V and J genes are TRBV5-5 and TRBJ2-1, with 8 bases lining up with TRBD1. Germline V gene lookup returns CDR1 SGHKS and CDR2 YYEKEE (reference sequence). V dropped 4 bases and J dropped 5; count of bases not matched to a gene: 8. This CDR3 contains 15 residues.

The genes are TRBV5-1 and TRBJ1-6; the match to TRBD1 covers 11 bases. V trimming: 4 bases; J trimming: 9 bases; junction bases outside the gene matches: 9. CDR3 size: 16 residues. The V gene's germline CDR1 is SGHRS and CDR2 YFSETQ. CDR3 in DNA: TGCGCCAGCAGCCCAAGCGGGACAGGGGGAACTTCACCCCTCCACTTT. Protein product: CASSPSGTGGTSPLHF.